This T cell receptor (beta chain) was observed in a study of PD-1 blockade in classical Hodgkin lymphoma. Trimming took off 5 bases at V and 5 bases at J, with 17 bases between the two ends. Germline CDR1 SGHAT, CDR2 FQDESV (reference sequence). This CDR3 has 15 amino acids. Produced via immunoSEQ multiplex PCR; TCRdb's table is partial and in-frame only. The sample lists 25,000 to 35,000 clones, roughly 94% occurring once. The study's findings and limits: Although disease activity or prior therapy may be involved, causes of the repertoire differences remain undefined.

The time point: newly diagnosed, previously untreated cHL patient sample. Details on this clone: The antigen is undetermined.

The TCR was taken from a human donor with classical Hodgkin lymphoma. The chain carries TRBV11-1 and TRBJ2-3, with D maybe TRBD1 (5 bases). Sequenced sample: peripheral blood mononuclear cells (PBMCs). This chain's CDR3 is CASSPLRWGGDTQYF. The DNA of the CDR3 is TGTGCCAGCAGCCCCCTGAGGTGGGGCGGAGATACGCAGTATTTT.